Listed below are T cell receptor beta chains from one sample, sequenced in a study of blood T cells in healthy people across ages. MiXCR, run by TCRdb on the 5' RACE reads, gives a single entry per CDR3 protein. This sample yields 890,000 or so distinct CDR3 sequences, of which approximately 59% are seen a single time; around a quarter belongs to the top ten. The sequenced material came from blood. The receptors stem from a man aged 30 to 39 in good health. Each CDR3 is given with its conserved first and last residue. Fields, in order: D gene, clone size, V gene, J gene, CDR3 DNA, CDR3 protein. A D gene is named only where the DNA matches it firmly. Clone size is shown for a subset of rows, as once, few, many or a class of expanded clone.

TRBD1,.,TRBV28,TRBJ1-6,TGTGCTAGCAGTTTACCGGAAGTTCCGGACAGGGGCTCCTATAATTCACCCCTCCACTTT,CASSLPEVPDRGSYNSPLHF
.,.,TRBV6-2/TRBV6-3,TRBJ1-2,.,CASSTSMTGHTYGYTF
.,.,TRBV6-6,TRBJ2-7,TGTGCCAGCAGTTACGCGGAGGGCTCCTACGAGCAGTACTTC,CASSYAEGSYEQYF
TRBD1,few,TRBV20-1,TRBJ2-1,TGCAGTGCTAGGAAGACAGGGGGCCTAAATGAGCAGTTCTTC,CSARKTGGLNEQFF
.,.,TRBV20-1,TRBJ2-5,TGCAGTCCTAAACAAGAGACCCAGTACTTC,CSPKQETQYF
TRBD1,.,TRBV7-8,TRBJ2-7,TGTGCCAGCAGCTTTTCCCAGGGGGCTTACGAGCAGTACTTC,CASSFSQGAYEQYF
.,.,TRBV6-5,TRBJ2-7,TGTGCCAGCAGTTCGGGGAGCAGGGGTTACGAGCAGTACTTC,CASSSGSRGYEQYF
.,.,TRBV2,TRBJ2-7,TGTGCCAGCAGTGGGACTGATTCCTACAATGAGCAGTACTTC,CASSGTDSYNEQYF
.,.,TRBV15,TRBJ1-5,TGTGCCACCAGCAGATTCTCATCAACCTATAGCAATCAGCCCCGGCATTTT,CATSRFSSTYSNQPRHF
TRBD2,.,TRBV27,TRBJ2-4,TGTGCCAGCAGTCCCGGGACTACTATTCAGTACTTC,CASSPGTTIQYF
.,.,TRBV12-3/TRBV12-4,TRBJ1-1,TGTGCCAGCAGTTTGGGGGTAGGGATTGAAGCTTTCTTT,CASSLGVGIEAFF
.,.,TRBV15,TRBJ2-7,TGTGCCACCAGCAGAGATGCGGATTACGACGAGCAGTACTTC,CATSRDADYDEQYF
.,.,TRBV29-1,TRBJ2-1,TGCAGCGTGGAAGCGGACTTTGACTCCTACAATGAGCAGTTCTTC,CSVEADFDSYNEQFF
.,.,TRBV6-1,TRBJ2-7,TGTGCCAGTAGTGAATTGGCCGTCAGCTCCTACGAGCAGTACTTC,CASSELAVSSYEQYF
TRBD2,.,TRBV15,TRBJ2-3,TGTGCCACCAGCAGAGATCCGGCTAGCGGGCGCACAGATACGCAGTATTTT,CATSRDPASGRTDTQYF
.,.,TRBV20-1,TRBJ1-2,TGCAGTGCTAGACCCACAGCTAACTATGGCTACACCTTC,CSARPTANYGYTF
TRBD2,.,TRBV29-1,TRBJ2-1,TGCAGCGCCCCGGGAGGGGGGAATGAGCAGTTCTTC,CSAPGGGNEQFF
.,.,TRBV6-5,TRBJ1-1,TGTGCCAGCAGTTACTCGCGGTTGACACTGCACACGGAAGCTTTCTTT,CASSYSRLTLHTEAFF
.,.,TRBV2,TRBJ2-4,TGTGCCAGCAGGGCAAGACAGGCCCTAACCAAAAACATTCAGTACTTC,CASRARQALTKNIQYF
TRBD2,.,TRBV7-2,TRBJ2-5,TGTGCCAGCAGCCTCCTCGGGGGGGAAGAGACCCAGTACTTC,CASSLLGGEETQYF